A selection of T cell receptor beta chains follows, all from one sample in a study of cytomegalovirus exposure and HLA in healthy donors. Profiled with immunoSEQ multiplex PCR; TCRdb holds only in-frame clones, not every one. The table records around 70,000 clones, about 72% of them present only once. Specimen: PBMCs. These receptors came from a girl aged 10-17 years in good health and CMV-seropositive. The conserved cysteine and the conserved F or W are not part of the CDR3 here.

J gene,V gene,CDR3 protein
TRBJ1-5,TRBV10-2,ASSPGQGGNQPQH
TRBJ1-6,TRBV6-5,ASTSMTGLGSPLH
TRBJ2-7,TRBV11-3,ASSESGLASEQY
TRBJ1-2,TRBV11-2,ASSSTGYDGYT
TRBJ1-4,TRBV6-9,ASTSFPGLEKLF
TRBJ1-3,TRBV7-2,ASRPTVSSGNTIY
TRBJ2-6,TRBV5-4,ASSRSGTGGLLGGANVLT
TRBJ1-6,TRBV4-1,ASSQDAWPGGNSPLH
TRBJ2-1,TRBV4-3,ASSQDSAPYNEQF
TRBJ1-5,TRBV11-2,ASSLSRDQPQH
TRBJ2-3,TRBV29-1,SVVLSGTQY
TRBJ2-7,TRBV7-9,ASSQPRTGEFGSYEQY
TRBJ1-4,TRBV11-2,ASSLGRTNEKLF
TRBJ1-1,TRBV5-1,ASSLDRRAEAF
TRBJ1-2,TRBV28,ATRDSSSYGYT
TRBJ2-1,TRBV7-2,ASSPHSAGGLYEQF
TRBJ1-1,TRBV5-1,ASSPGTGGTEAF
TRBJ2-3,TRBV29-1,SAVGLAGAYTQY
-,TRBV25-1,ASRAPSSYEQY
TRBJ2-3,TRBV5-1,ASAPVDFPQY
TRBJ2-7,TRBV30,AWSVPFTAGSKYEQY
TRBJ2-1,TRBV7-2,ASSPPTSNEQF
TRBJ1-6,TRBV5-1,ASSRGSSPLH
TRBJ2-3,TRBV4-2,ASSQERAGGTDTQY
TRBJ1-5,TRBV7-9,ASSPGQWGDQPQH
TRBJ2-7,TRBV28,ASSFRLVAGGGEQY
TRBJ2-1,TRBV5-1,ASSLWREGLWNEQF
TRBJ1-2,TRBV10-2,ASSGTGAGYT
TRBJ1-1,TRBV2,ASNRQGGMNTEAF
TRBJ2-4,TRBV13,ASSLGAPPNIQY
TRBJ2-3,TRBV19,ATARDTDTQY
TRBJ1-4,TRBV6-5,ASSYGAGNEKLF